Included here is one T cell receptor beta chain sequence, with context. This sample is part of a study of T cells in Graves' hyperthyroidism and ophthalmopathy. The V end lost 3 bases, the J end lost 1 base, and 6 bases lay between the germline ends. Germline V CDR1 and CDR2: LNHDA, SQIVND (reference sequence). This CDR3 has 13 residues. RNA transcripts provided the source from which TCR beta CDR3 regions were amplified. TCR CDR3 underwent first-round RT-PCR with the HTBI primer set. TCRdb re-called the multiplex PCR reads with MiXCR, one entry per CDR3 protein. The sample holds 250,000 to 350,000 distinct CDR3 sequences, around 15% seen once.

This receptor was taken from a woman aged 55-69 years with Graves' ophthalmopathy. The source material was blood. The rearrangement uses TRBV19 and TRBJ1-1; D is unclear. CDR3 in DNA: TGTGCCAGTAGTATCATCCGGAACACTGAAGCTTTCTTT. Its translation is CASSIIRNTEAFF.